The 16 T cell receptor beta chains reported below all come from one sample, sequenced in a study of metastatic and nonmetastatic thyroid tumors. Nobody among the patients had been given any treatment before thyroid surgery. Through MiXCR, TCRdb re-clonotyped the PCR reads. Among 7,000 to 8,000 clones listed, around 26% were seen once. Sample: tumor tissue. The receptors come from a male donor with papillary thyroid cancer or a benign thyroid nodule (not recorded which). Some clones in this sample may be carry-over from other donors' samples.

The chain combines TRBV28 with TRBJ2-6; the D gene is possibly TRBD1 (5 bases). Trimming shortened V by 2 bases and J by 2 bases, and 7 bases separated the two germline ends. CDR3 length equals 15 residues. Germline V gene data show CDR1 as MDHEN and CDR2 as SYDVKM. The DNA of the CDR3 is TGTGCCAGCAGTTTACAGGGTCCTGGGGCCAACGTCCTGACTTTC. Its protein product is CASSLQGPGANVLTF. The entire variable domain, with the rest obtained from reference TRBV28 and TRBJ2-6, is as follows: DVKVTQSSRYLVKRTGEKVFLECVQDMDHENMFWYRQDPGLGLRLIYFSYDVKMKEKGDIPEGYSVSREKKERFSLILESASTNQTSMYLCASSLQGPGANVLTFGAGSRLTVL.

This clone was observed once. This sequence joins TRBV7-9 and TRBJ1-5; the D is unclear. CDR3 length: 14 amino acids. The V and J ends lost 5 bases and 0 bases respectively, with 8 bases between them. CDR1 and CDR2 from the germline V gene are SEHNR and FQNEAQ (reference sequence). CDR3 in amino acids: CASSPGDSNQPQHF. CDR3 DNA sequence: TGTGCCAGCAGCCCAGGCGATAGCAATCAGCCCCAGCATTTT.

The sample holds many counts of this clone. Given a much more abundant clone one base away, this may be a read error. The same CDR3 can be traced to other DNA sequences in this sample. The J gene is TRBJ2-3, the V gene TRBV19, with D perhaps TRBD1 (5 bases). Germline assignment: CDR1 LNHDA and CDR2 SQIVND (reference sequence). The CDR3 covers 13 residues. The CDR3, as DNA: TGTGCCAGTAGTTGGACCCAGGGAAACTTGCAGTACTTT. It encodes CASSWTQGNLQYF.

Concerning this clone: This CDR3 is missing its conserved last phenylalanine or tryptophan, likely due to a read error. The chain has TRBV7-8 and TRBJ2-7; the match to TRBD2 covers 14 bases. Trimming cost V 5 bases and J 2 bases; bases outside gene matches: 5. The germline V gene has CDR1 SGHVS and CDR2 FQNEAQ. The length of the CDR3 is 16 residues. DNA for the CDR3: TGTGCCAGCAGCGGACTAGCGGGGGGTAAAACCTACGAGCAGTACCTC. Translated, it gives CASSGLAGGKTYEQYL.

This clone was seen ten or more times. V is TRBV6-1 and J is TRBJ1-6; 9 positions agree with TRBD1. This CDR3 spans 15 amino acids. Germline V gives CDR1 MNHNS, CDR2 SASEGT. V trimming: 5 bases; J trimming: 10 bases; junction bases outside the gene matches: 9. The CDR3: CASSLGQGFRSPLHF. Written as DNA, the CDR3 is TGTGCCAGCAGTTTGGGACAGGGTTTTCGATCACCCCTCCACTTT.

The rearrangement joins TRBV7-9 to TRBJ1-3; D unresolved. V dropped 6 bases and J dropped 0 bases, with 12 bases sitting between them. Germline V CDR1 and CDR2: SEHNR, FQNEAQ (reference sequence). This CDR3 has 15 residues. The CDR3 sequence is CASRQDTYSGNTIYF. The CDR3, as DNA: TGTGCCAGCAGACAAGACACCTACTCTGGAAACACCATATATTTT.

This clone was observed a few times. A read error may account for a junction end that differs from germline. This sequence joins TRBV28 and TRBJ2-7; perhaps TRBD1 as D (5 bases). Looked up from germline, CDR1 is MDHEN and CDR2 is SYDVKM. The CDR3 has 13 residues. The CDR3: CASSLSGLNEHYF. CDR3 DNA sequence: TGTGCCAGCAGTTTATCAGGGTTGAACGAGCATTACTTC.

V is TRBV10-3 and J is TRBJ2-1; no clear D. Per germline, CDR1 ENHRY and CDR2 SYGVKD. Trimming cost V 3 bases and J 8 bases, with 14 bases left between them. The CDR3 runs to 14 residues. The CDR3 nucleotides are TGTGCCATCAGTGACGTGGGGTACACGGATGAGCAGTTCTTC. Translation: CAISDVGYTDEQFF.

This clone was recorded a few times. The chain employs TRBV6-2 or TRBV6-3 and TRBJ1-5; D remains ambiguous. Germline loops: CDR1 MNHEY, CDR2 SVGEGT. CDR3 size: 14 residues. Deletions cut 5 bases from V and 6 bases from J, with 14 bases between. The CDR3: CASSGNAGSQPQHF. CDR3 nucleotide sequence: TGTGCCAGCAGTGGGAACGCGGGGAGTCAGCCCCAGCATTTT.

This clone was counted between two and nine times. This sequence joins TRBV6-2 or TRBV6-3 and TRBJ1-3, with D uncertain. CDR3 size: 14 residues. V dropped 4 bases and J dropped 0 bases, with 7 bases sitting between them. CDR1 is MNHEY and CDR2 is SVGEGT in the germline V gene. The CDR3 spells CASSSRASGNTIYF. The CDR3 DNA follows: TGTGCCAGCAGTTCGAGGGCCTCTGGAAACACCATATATTTT.

The rearrangement joins TRBV12-5 to TRBJ2-3; TRBD1 matches 8 bases. Germline CDR1 reads LGHNT; CDR2 reads FRNRAP. The CDR3 extends over 17 amino acids. The V segment lost 5 bases and the J segment 2 bases; nucleotides outside the gene matches: 12. CDR3 in DNA: TGTGCTAGTGGTCCAGACCCCTGGACAGGGTTCACAGATACGCAGTATTTT. It translates to CASGPDPWTGFTDTQYF.

Comment on this clone: Other DNA variants within this sample encode the same CDR3. This rearrangement joins TRBV11-2 to TRBJ2-1, with D maybe TRBD2 (5 bases). Germline V CDR1 and CDR2: SGHAT, FQNNGV. Trimming took off 2 bases at V and 6 bases at J, with 8 bases between the two ends. The CDR3 covers 13 residues. As DNA, the CDR3 is TGTGCCAGCAGCTTATCTAGCCTCAATGAGCAGTTCTTC. It yields the protein CASSLSSLNEQFF.

A few counts support this clone. The chain has TRBV6-5 and TRBJ1-2; a weak D match, TRBD1 (5 bases). The CDR3 has 15 residues. The germline V gene has CDR1 MNHEY and CDR2 SVGAGI. Trimming stripped 0 bases from V and 7 bases from J, with 15 bases between. The CDR3 sequence is CASSYSGERSSGYTF. DNA for the CDR3: TGTGCCAGCAGTTACTCGGGGGAGAGGAGTAGTGGCTACACCTTC.

This clone was counted at least ten times. The identical CDR3 is also encoded by other nucleotide sequences in the sample. The V call is TRBV2, the J call TRBJ2-7; TRBD2 matches at 10 bases. CDR3 size: 14 residues. The germline V gene encodes CDR1 SNHLY and CDR2 FYNNEI. J lost 5 bases, V lost 6 bases, and 7 bases had no gene match. For the CDR3, the DNA is TGTGCCAGCAGAACCGGGACTAGCGATCACGAGCAGTACTTC. Its translation is CASRTGTSDHEQYF.

The rearrangement links TRBV6-1 to TRBJ1-4; D is unresolved. Germline lookup yields CDR1 MNHNS and CDR2 SASEGT. There are 14 residues in the CDR3. V dropped 8 bases and J dropped 0 bases, with 10 bases sitting between them. This CDR3 is CASREEATNEKLFF. The CDR3 DNA reads as TGTGCCAGCCGGGAGGAAGCAACTAATGAAAAACTGTTTTTT.

By sample share, this clone is medium-sized. Other nucleotide sequences in the sample specify the same CDR3. The chain carries TRBV15 and TRBJ1-5, with D perhaps matching TRBD1 (6 bases). V shed 0 bases and J shed 4 bases, with 16 bases lying between them. The CDR3 has 17 amino acids. Germline V gene sequence: CDR1 LNHNV, CDR2 YYDKDF (reference sequence). This CDR3 reads CATSRDPTGRYNQPQHF. The CDR3, as DNA: TGTGCCACCAGCAGAGATCCGACAGGACGATATAATCAGCCCCAGCATTTT.